This T cell receptor (beta chain) was sequenced for a study of blood T cell repertoires in COVID-19. This clone was counted between two and nine times. The same CDR3 is also encoded by other DNA sequences in this sample. Repertoires were generated with immunoSEQ multiplex PCR, while TCRdb's copy carries only in-frame clones and drops some. The top ten hold about 4.5% of the sample, which has around 100,000 clones, over 80% seen once. The CDR3 is made up of 14 amino acids. The V end lost 2 bases, the J end lost 2 bases, and 9 bases lay between the germline ends. Germline assignment: CDR1 MNHEY and CDR2 SVGAGI.

The chain uses TRBV6-5 and TRBJ1-1; D gene unclear. Source material: peripheral blood. The sequence was collected from a woman in her 50s with acute or convalescent COVID-19. The CDR3 nucleotides read TGTGCCAGCAGTTACCGCGGTGGTAACACTGAAGCTTTCTTT. Amino acids: CASSYRGGNTEAFF.